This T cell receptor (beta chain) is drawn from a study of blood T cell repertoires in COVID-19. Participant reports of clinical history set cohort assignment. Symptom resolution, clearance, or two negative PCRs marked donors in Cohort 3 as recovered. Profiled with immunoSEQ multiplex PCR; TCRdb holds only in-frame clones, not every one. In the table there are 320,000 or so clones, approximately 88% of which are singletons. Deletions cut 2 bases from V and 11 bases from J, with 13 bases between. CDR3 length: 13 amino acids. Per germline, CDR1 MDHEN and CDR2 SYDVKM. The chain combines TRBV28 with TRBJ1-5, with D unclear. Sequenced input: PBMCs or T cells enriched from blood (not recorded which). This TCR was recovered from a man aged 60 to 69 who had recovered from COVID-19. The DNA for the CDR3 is TGTGCCAGCAGTTTAGTCCGTCCTGAGACCCAGCATTTT. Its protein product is CASSLVRPETQHF.